A single count supports the clone carrying this TCR beta chain. Authors' data handling: Reference gene primer amplification yielded estimated nucleated cell counts. Sequencing was performed with immunoSEQ multiplex PCR; in TCRdb, only in-frame clones are kept and a portion is missing. From that table come the V and J calls and clone size; the DNA was used to work out D and trimming. The sample carries some 350,000 clones, 91% recorded once. This entry belongs to a study of blood T cell repertoires in COVID-19. Overall study: The origin of the acute and convalescent COVID-19 samples was the United States, Italy and Spain. Sources were T cells, B-cell-depleted T cells, or PBMCs; the material itself was cDNA or gDNA.

The sequence was obtained from a woman between 18 and 29 years old who had recovered from COVID-19. The source material was peripheral blood.

CDR3 sequence reads: CASSEAGKGAYEQYV. CDR3 DNA: TGTGCCAGCAGTGAAGCGGGAAAGGGGGCCTACGAGCAGTACGTC. The chain employs TRBV2 and TRBJ2-7; TRBD1 might be the D (6 bases). CDR3 length: 15 amino acids. The V gene's germline CDR1 is SNHLY and CDR2 FYNNEI. V lost 0 bases and J lost 2, with 11 bases in between.